A single sample is the source of the 23 T cell receptor beta chains below, sequenced in a study of blood T cell repertoires in COVID-19. Libraries were prepared by immunoSEQ multiplex PCR; TCRdb keeps only in-frame clonotypes and omits some of them. The sample records about 490,000 clones, roughly 85% being singletons. Sequencing was carried out using peripheral blood. All receptors come from a human donor in a cohort sampled during active COVID-19.

The chain combines TRBV18 with TRBJ2-2; 7 nucleotides match TRBD1. The CDR3 totals 19 residues. Germline V CDR1 and CDR2: KGHSH, LQKENI. Trimming removed 4 bases from V and 1 base from J; junction bases left unmatched: 15. The CDR3 spells CASSRRQGWNSENTGELFF. The CDR3 nucleotides read TGTGCCAGCTCACGTAGACAGGGCTGGAACTCGGAGAACACCGGGGAGCTGTTTTTT.

The chain is built from TRBV27 and TRBJ2-6; D remains unclear. CDR3 length: 16 residues. V lost 4 bases, J lost 0 bases, and 10 bases lay in between. CDR1 is MNHEY and CDR2 is SMNVEV in the germline V gene (reference sequence). CDR3 DNA: TGTGCCAGCAGTTCGTCACGGTACTCTGGGGCCAACGTCCTGACTTTC. Protein sequence: CASSSSRYSGANVLTF.

This chain connects TRBV15 to TRBJ2-7; tentatively, D is TRBD1 (5 bases). Trimming shortened V by 0 bases and J by 5 bases, and 17 bases separated the two germline ends. Germline values: CDR1 LNHNV, CDR2 YYDKDF (reference sequence). The CDR3 covers 16 residues. The DNA of the CDR3 is TGTGCCACCAGCAGAGACATACAGGATTACCCCCACGAGCAGTACTTC. The encoded protein is CATSRDIQDYPHEQYF.

This chain uses TRBV5-4 with TRBJ2-1, with 13 bases matching TRBD2. Germline V gene data show CDR1 as SGHNT and CDR2 as YYREEE (reference sequence). This CDR3 has 16 residues. V was clipped by 0 bases and J by 7 bases; unmatched bases: 4. CDR3 sequence: CASSLGTSGRTNEQFF. For the CDR3, the DNA is TGTGCCAGCAGCTTGGGGACTAGCGGGAGAACGAATGAGCAGTTCTTC.

The CDR3 DNA sequence: TGCGCCAGCAGCCAAGAGACAGCAACCGGGGAGCTGTTTTTT. Translating it yields CASSQETATGELFF. The rearrangement joins TRBV4-3 to TRBJ2-2, with D tentatively TRBD1 (5 bases). Germline CDR1 LGHNA, CDR2 YSLEER. CDR3 length: 14 residues. V was cut by 0 bases and J by 5 bases, with 7 bases left in between.

The genes are TRBV28 and TRBJ1-2, with D tentatively TRBD1 (6 bases). The CDR3 is made up of 15 amino acids. Deletions cut 6 bases from V and 5 bases from J, with 19 bases between. The germline V gene encodes CDR1 MDHEN and CDR2 SYDVKM. In DNA, the CDR3 is TGTGCCAGCAGCACAACGGGAGGGGGTGGTTATGGCTACACCTTC. This encodes CASSTTGGGGYGYTF.

The chain links TRBV6-6 to TRBJ2-1; no clear D gene. Looked up from germline, CDR1 is MNHNY and CDR2 is SVGAGI (reference sequence). The CDR3 runs 13 residues. Trimming pared 4 bases from V and 0 bases from J, leaving 4 bases between. In DNA form, the CDR3 reads TGTGCCAGCAGTTCCAGCTCCTACAATGAGCAGTTCTTC. Its translation: CASSSSSYNEQFF.

There are many counts of this clone. The V gene is TRBV28, the J gene TRBJ1-5, with D possibly being TRBD1 (5 bases). The CDR3 contains 17 residues. The germline gives CDR1 MDHEN, CDR2 SYDVKM. V lost 4 bases and J lost 0, with 16 bases in between. CDR3 sequence reads: CASSSPGQHYSNQPQHF. The DNA for the CDR3 is TGTGCCAGCAGTTCGCCAGGACAACATTATAGCAATCAGCCCCAGCATTTT.

This chain connects TRBV12-3 or TRBV12-4 to TRBJ2-1, with a tentative D call TRBD2 (6 bases). The CDR3 is 12 amino acids. Trimming shortened V by 2 bases and J by 13 bases, and 12 bases separated the two germline ends. CDR3: CASSLSPGDQFF. The CDR3 nucleotides are TGTGCCAGCAGTTTATCCCCGGGGGATCAGTTCTTC.

This sequence joins TRBV6-5 and TRBJ2-7; 7 nucleotides agree with TRBD1. The V and J ends lost 7 bases and 3 bases, in that order; junction bases with no gene match: 12. Germline V gene sequence: CDR1 MNHEY, CDR2 SVGAGI. This CDR3 is built from 15 residues. The CDR3 bases are TGTGCCAGCACCGATAAGCTAGGGGGCCTCTACGAGCAGTACTTC. It encodes CASTDKLGGLYEQYF.

This chain uses TRBV10-3 with TRBJ2-5; 11 nucleotides align to TRBD2. Germline-derived CDR1 and CDR2 are ENHRY and SYGVKD. The junction had 4 bases not matched to a gene; V was cut back by 11 bases and J by 2 bases. This CDR3 has 13 amino acids. CDR3 in DNA: TGTGCCTCCCTAGCGGGGGGACAAGAGACCCAGTACTTC. Translating gives CASLAGGQETQYF.

The gene calls are TRBV30 and TRBJ2-7; 7 bases are a match to TRBD1. Germline CDR1 and CDR2: GTSNPN and SVGIG (reference sequence). J gave up 4 bases and V 0 bases, and 6 bases lay outside the gene matches. The CDR3 is 14 amino acids. The CDR3 is CAWSVGDSPYEQYF. The DNA for the CDR3 is TGTGCCTGGAGTGTAGGGGACAGCCCGTACGAGCAGTACTTC.

This chain uses TRBV25-1 with TRBJ1-1; TRBD1 agrees at 7 bases. With 8 bases clipped from V and 1 base from J, the junction kept 4 bases outside the gene matches. CDR3 size: 13 residues. CDR1 is MGHDK and CDR2 is SYGVNS in the germline V gene. The CDR3 here is CASSGQTNTEAFF. The CDR3 DNA is TGTGCCAGCTCGGGACAGACGAACACTGAAGCTTTCTTT.

V usage is TRBV24-1 and J usage is TRBJ1-5; D is unclear. V lost 3 bases, J lost 0 bases, and 14 bases lay in between. Germline CDR1 reads KGHDR; CDR2 reads SFDVKD. This CDR3 has 17 residues. The CDR3 DNA is TGTGCCACCAGTGATCCCTCGAGTGTATTTAGCAATCAGCCCCAGCATTTT. Protein: CATSDPSSVFSNQPQHF.

This sequence joins TRBV7-8 and TRBJ1-5; 8 bases line up with TRBD1. Germline-derived CDR1 and CDR2 are SGHVS and FQNEAQ. The CDR3 runs to 14 residues. The ends lost 4 bases at V and 6 bases at J; junction bases unmatched: 5. CDR3 amino acids: CASSSSGGGQPQHF. The CDR3 DNA reads TGTGCCAGCAGCTCATCAGGGGGCGGTCAGCCCCAGCATTTT.

The chain is built from TRBV30 and TRBJ1-5; 11 nucleotides match TRBD1. The germline V gene has CDR1 GTSNPN and CDR2 SVGIG (reference sequence). J lost 6 bases, V lost 3 bases, and 4 bases had no gene match. The CDR3 is made up of 14 amino acids. Here the CDR3 DNA reads TGTGCCTGGAGCCGGGACAGGGGGAGTCAGCCCCAGCATTTT. Translated, it gives CAWSRDRGSQPQHF.

This chain connects TRBV5-1 to TRBJ2-3; D perhaps matches TRBD2 (5 bases). The V end was cut by 2 bases, the J end by 0 bases, with 19 bases between. This CDR3 is built from 18 residues. From germline, CDR1 is SGHRS and CDR2 YFSETQ. CDR3 region: CASSFKLGLSGSTDTQYF. DNA of the CDR3: TGCGCCAGCAGCTTCAAACTTGGCCTCAGCGGTAGCACAGATACGCAGTATTTT.

This chain links TRBV6-5 with TRBJ1-1, with D possibly being TRBD1 (6 bases). This CDR3 region has 13 residues. The V end lost 6 bases, the J end lost 7 bases, and 15 bases lay between the germline ends. Germline values: CDR1 MNHEY, CDR2 SVGAGI. Here the CDR3 reads CASRERRGFEAFF. The CDR3 DNA reads as TGTGCCAGCAGAGAGAGAAGGGGGTTTGAAGCTTTCTTT.

The chain uses TRBV20-1 and TRBJ1-1; TRBD1 matches 7 bases. The V gene end was trimmed by 3 bases and the J gene end by 4 bases; junction bases not matched to a gene: 8. The CDR3 spans 14 residues. The germline V gene encodes CDR1 DFQATT and CDR2 SNEGSKA (reference sequence). The CDR3 protein is CSASPTGWGTEAFF. The CDR3 DNA follows: TGCAGTGCTAGTCCGACAGGGTGGGGCACTGAAGCTTTCTTT.

The chain uses TRBV5-1 and TRBJ2-7; D perhaps matches TRBD2 (6 bases). The CDR3 extends over 15 amino acids. Trimming left V 4 bases short and J 6 bases short, with 20 bases between. Germline V lookup: CDR1 SGHRS, CDR2 YFSETQ. CDR3: CASSIPGLELSEQYF. In DNA form, the CDR3 reads TGCGCCAGCAGCATCCCGGGACTGGAACTATCCGAGCAGTACTTC.

V usage is TRBV7-8 and J usage is TRBJ2-3; 9 bases align to TRBD1. The CDR3 consists of 14 residues. Losses at the gene ends were 5 bases for V and 7 bases for J; bases not matched to a gene: 7. The germline V gene encodes CDR1 SGHVS and CDR2 FQNEAQ. CDR3 sequence: CASSRGTGTNTQYF. CDR3 nucleotides: TGTGCCAGCAGCCGGGGGACAGGGACGAATACGCAGTATTTT.

CDR3: CASSLVTGSSGELFF. CDR3 DNA sequence: TGTGCCAGCAGTTTGGTTACAGGGAGCTCCGGGGAGCTGTTTTTT. The chain is built from TRBV27 and TRBJ2-2, with D maybe TRBD1 (6 bases). The V gene lost 3 bases and the J gene lost 6 bases, with 14 bases spanning the gap. Germline CDR1 is MNHEY and CDR2 is SMNVEV (reference sequence). The CDR3 runs 15 residues.

The chain has TRBV11-2 and TRBJ2-3; D not resolved. V lost 4 bases, J lost 6 bases, and 8 bases lay in between. Germline lookup yields CDR1 SGHAT and CDR2 FQNNGV. CDR3 length: 12 residues. CDR3 bases: TGTGCCAGCAGCTCGTCACGGGATACGCAGTATTTT. It codes for CASSSSRDTQYF.